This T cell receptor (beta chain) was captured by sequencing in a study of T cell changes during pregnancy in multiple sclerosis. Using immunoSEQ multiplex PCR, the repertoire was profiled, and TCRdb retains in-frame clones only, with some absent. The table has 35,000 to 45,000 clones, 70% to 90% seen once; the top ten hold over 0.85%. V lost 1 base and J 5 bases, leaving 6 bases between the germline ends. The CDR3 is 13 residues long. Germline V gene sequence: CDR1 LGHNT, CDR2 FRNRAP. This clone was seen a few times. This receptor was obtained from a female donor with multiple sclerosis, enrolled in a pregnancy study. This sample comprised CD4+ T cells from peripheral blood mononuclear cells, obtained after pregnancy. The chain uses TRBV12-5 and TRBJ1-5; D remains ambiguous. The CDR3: CASGLEEDQPQHF. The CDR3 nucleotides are TGTGCTAGTGGTTTGGAGGAGGATCAGCCCCAGCATTTT.